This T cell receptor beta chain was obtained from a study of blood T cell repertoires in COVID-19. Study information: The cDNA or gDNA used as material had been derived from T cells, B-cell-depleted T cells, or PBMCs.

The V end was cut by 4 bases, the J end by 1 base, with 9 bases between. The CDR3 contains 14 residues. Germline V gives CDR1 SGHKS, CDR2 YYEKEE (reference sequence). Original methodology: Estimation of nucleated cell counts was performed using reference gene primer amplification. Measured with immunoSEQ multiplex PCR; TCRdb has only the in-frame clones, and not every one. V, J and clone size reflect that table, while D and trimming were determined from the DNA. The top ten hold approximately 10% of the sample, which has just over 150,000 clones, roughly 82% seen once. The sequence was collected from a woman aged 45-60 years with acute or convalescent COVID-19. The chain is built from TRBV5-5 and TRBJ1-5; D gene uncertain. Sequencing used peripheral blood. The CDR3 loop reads CASSDSGSNQPQHF. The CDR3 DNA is TGTGCCAGCAGCGACTCGGGGAGCAATCAGCCCCAGCATTTT.